The clone carrying this TCR beta chain came up a few times. Its antigen is undetermined. The data derive from a study of blood T cells in healthy people across ages. Study outcomes and limitations: Unknown donor CMV status possibly confounded expanded clonotype changes. The study found more naive CD4+ cells and higher diversity in long-lived than aged donors.

Germline CDR1 and CDR2: SGHRS and YFSETQ. This CDR3 has 16 amino acids. V shed 4 bases and J shed 5 bases, with 18 bases lying between them. A second PCR, run for roughly 6 to 11 cycles, used a sample-barcoded 5' primer plus a J-beta primer mix. From the 5' RACE reads, TCRdb called clonotypes with MiXCR, one entry per CDR3 protein. The top ten hold around 3% of the sample, which has about 780,000 distinct CDR3 sequences, roughly 25% seen once. The data were also submitted as part of a second study, on T cells of mothers and their children. Turning to that study: Related and unrelated pairs show similar shaping of TCR recombination output by thymic selection. The overlap seen between related mothers and children slightly exceeded that of unrelated pairs, though not significantly.

J is TRBJ1-4 and V is TRBV5-1; perhaps TRBD1 as D (6 bases). Sequencing input: blood. This sequence was found in a boy aged 5-17 years in good health. In nucleotides, the CDR3 is TGCGCCAGCAGCGTGCCTACAGGGTCGGAGAATGAAAAACTGTTTTTT. Translating it yields CASSVPTGSENEKLFF. The whole variable domain, remainder taken from reference TRBV5-1 and TRBJ1-4, is KAGVTQTPRYLIKTRGQQVTLSCSPISGHRSVSWYQQTPGQGLQFLFEYFSETQRNKGNFPGRFSGRQFSNSRSEMNVSTLELGDSALYLCASSVPTGSENEKLFFGSGTQLSVL.